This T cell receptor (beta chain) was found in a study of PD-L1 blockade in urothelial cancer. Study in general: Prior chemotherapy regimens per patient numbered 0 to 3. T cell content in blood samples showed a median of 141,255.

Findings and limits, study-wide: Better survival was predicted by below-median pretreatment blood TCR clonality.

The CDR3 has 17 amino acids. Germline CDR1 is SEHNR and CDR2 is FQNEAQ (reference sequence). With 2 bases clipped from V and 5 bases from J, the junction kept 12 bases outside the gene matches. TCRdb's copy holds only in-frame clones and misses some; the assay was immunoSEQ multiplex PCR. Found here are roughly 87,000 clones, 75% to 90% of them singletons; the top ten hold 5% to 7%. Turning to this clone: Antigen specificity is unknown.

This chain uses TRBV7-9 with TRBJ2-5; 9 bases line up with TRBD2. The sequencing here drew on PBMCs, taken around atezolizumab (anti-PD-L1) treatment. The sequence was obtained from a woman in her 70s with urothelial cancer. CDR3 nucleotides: TGTGCCAGCAGCTTATTTAAGGCGGGGGGGCTCGTCGAGACCCAGTACTTC. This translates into CASSLFKAGGLVETQYF. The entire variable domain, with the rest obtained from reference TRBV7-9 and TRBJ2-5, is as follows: DTGVSQNPRHKITKRGQNVTFRCDPISEHNRLYWYRQTLGQGPEFLTYFQNEAQLEKSRLLSDRFSAERPKGSFSTLEIQRTEQGDSAMYLCASSLFKAGGLVETQYFGPGTRLLVL.